Listed below are T cell receptor beta chains from one sample, sequenced in a study of blood T cell repertoires in COVID-19. Using immunoSEQ multiplex PCR, the repertoire was profiled, and TCRdb retains in-frame clones only, with some absent. The data show about 150,000 clones, with under 90% seen just once and roughly 0.58% held by the top ten. Material for sequencing was peripheral blood. The receptors come from a man in his 60s with acute or convalescent COVID-19. The CDR3 runs from the conserved cysteine through the conserved F or W.

J: TRBJ2-7
V: TRBV4-1
CDR3: CASSQDDSAPHEQYF

J: TRBJ2-7
V: TRBV5-4
CDR3: CASSLSNRLGGEQYF

J: TRBJ1-2
V: TRBV18
CDR3: CASSPGRQEYGYTF

J: TRBJ1-6
V: TRBV27
CDR3: CASSFRGQGLSPLHF

J: TRBJ2-1
V: TRBV10-3
CDR3: CAISRTSGDNEQFF

J: TRBJ2-3
V: TRBV24-1
CDR3: CATSGYTTDTQYF

J: TRBJ2-2
V: TRBV18
CDR3: CASSPQVDRNTGELFF

J: TRBJ2-3
V: TRBV28
CDR3: CASSLQHRGPGTDTQYF

J: TRBJ1-6
V: TRBV28
CDR3: CASGQNPLHF

J: TRBJ2-2
V: TRBV4-2
CDR3: CASSQDRVGRAGEELFF

J: TRBJ1-2
V: TRBV18
CDR3: CASSQSGTSNYGYTF

J: TRBJ2-1
V: TRBV10-3
CDR3: CAISESTLGGSYNEQFF

J: TRBJ1-1
V: TRBV27
CDR3: CASSIRTGSEAFF

J: TRBJ2-7
V: TRBV27
CDR3: CASGTGAYEQYF

J: TRBJ1-2
V: TRBV3-1/TRBV3-2
CDR3: CASSQSPWGRERGEW

J: TRBJ1-4
V: TRBV2
CDR3: CASSEGEREKLFF

J: TRBJ1-1
V: TRBV6-5
CDR3: CASSYGQVNTEAFF

J: TRBJ1-5
V: TRBV6-6
CDR3: CASSYSQNQPQHF

J: TRBJ1-3
V: TRBV28
CDR3: CASSSGSGLGNTIYF

J: TRBJ1-2
V: TRBV6-1
CDR3: CASSEAGDYGYTF

J: TRBJ1-1
V: TRBV10-3
CDR3: CAIGDRLNTEAFF

J: TRBJ1-2
V: TRBV2
CDR3: CASSEPRVVDYGYTF

J: TRBJ1-3
V: TRBV7-6
CDR3: CASSVSSGNTIYF

J: TRBJ2-6
V: TRBV6-5
CDR3: CASSYLRGTGANVLTF

J: TRBJ2-3
V: TRBV7-3
CDR3: CASSTYSTDTQYF

J: TRBJ2-5
V: TRBV28
CDR3: CASSLLTGGETQYF

J: TRBJ1-2
V: TRBV5-1
CDR3: CASSIRPGGREGYTF

J: TRBJ2-7
V: TRBV10-3
CDR3: CAIRYREMYEQYF

J: TRBJ2-7
V: TRBV18
CDR3: CASLISEQYF

J: TRBJ2-5
V: TRBV2
CDR3: CASSFRTSGFTQETQYF

J: TRBJ1-4
V: TRBV5-6
CDR3: CASSPSGQTNEKLFF

J: TRBJ1-2
V: TRBV5-6
CDR3: CASSPRTGATYGYTF

J: TRBJ2-1
V: TRBV7-9
CDR3: CASTDPLAGSYNEQFF

J: TRBJ2-1
V: TRBV7-3
CDR3: CASSSLGQGGDEQFF

J: TRBJ2-7
V: TRBV28
CDR3: CASSFGNRFYEQYF

J: TRBJ1-4
V: TRBV19
CDR3: CASSTDRGRNEKLFF

J: TRBJ2-3
V: TRBV12-5
CDR3: CASGLGLLDTDTQYF

J: TRBJ2-1
V: TRBV6-2/TRBV6-3
CDR3: CASSTGSSGRSRSYNEQFF

J: TRBJ2-2
V: TRBV27
CDR3: CASRLAGLTGELFF

J: TRBJ1-2
V: TRBV24-1
CDR3: CATSDSRQGAYGYTF

J: TRBJ1-1
V: TRBV30
CDR3: CAWSLMNTEAFF

J: TRBJ1-3
V: TRBV7-2
CDR3: CASSLTGQIGNTIYF

J: TRBJ1-5
V: TRBV30
CDR3: CAWSKAGLGIQPQHF

J: TRBJ1-1
V: TRBV6-5
CDR3: CASSYLGTGAAEAFF

J: TRBJ1-6
V: TRBV5-1
CDR3: CASSPDRGQDSPLHF

J: TRBJ1-3
V: TRBV7-2
CDR3: CASSQTGGGNTIYF

J: TRBJ1-1
V: TRBV3-1/TRBV3-2
CDR3: CASSRHSDMNTEAFF

J: TRBJ2-5
V: TRBV2
CDR3: CASRPGQETQYF

J: TRBJ1-5
V: TRBV19
CDR3: CASSIGTGRKQPQHF

J: TRBJ1-2
V: TRBV4-3
CDR3: CASSQDLGGRWGYTF

J: TRBJ2-7
V: TRBV19
CDR3: CASSMSRGGIRYF

J: TRBJ2-1
V: TRBV18
CDR3: CASSPPGGTSGGANEQFF

J: TRBJ1-3
V: TRBV5-4
CDR3: CASSLAGGSGNTIYF